This T cell receptor beta chain was found in a study of cytomegalovirus exposure and HLA in healthy donors. General study points: Among TCR beta chains of equal frequency, HLA-associated ones were more clonally expanded in a later analysis. Versus the approximately 700-donor mean, an Asian-associated ancestry cluster reportedly showed fewer N-insertions in a later analysis. Across donors, sequencing depth was assumed by presence/absence analyses to be roughly uniform.

In the case of this clone: Its target is not known.

Healthy bone marrow donors made up the donors. Germline CDR1 is GTSNPN and CDR2 is SVGIG (reference sequence). This CDR3 has 14 amino acids. The junction had 6 bases not matched to a gene; V was cut back by 3 bases and J by 3 bases. The PCR was carried out with 60 Vbeta primers and 13 Jbeta primers. Profiled with immunoSEQ multiplex PCR; TCRdb holds only in-frame clones, not every one. This table holds more than 95,000 clones, 75% to 90% found once. This clonotype was sampled from a man between 18 and 35 years old in good health and CMV-seropositive. The V and J genes are TRBV30 and TRBJ2-7, with 9 bases aligning to TRBD1. Material: PBMCs. The CDR3 region is CAWRGGTGLYEQYF. The CDR3, as DNA: TGTGCCTGGAGGGGGGGGACAGGGCTCTACGAGCAGTACTTC.